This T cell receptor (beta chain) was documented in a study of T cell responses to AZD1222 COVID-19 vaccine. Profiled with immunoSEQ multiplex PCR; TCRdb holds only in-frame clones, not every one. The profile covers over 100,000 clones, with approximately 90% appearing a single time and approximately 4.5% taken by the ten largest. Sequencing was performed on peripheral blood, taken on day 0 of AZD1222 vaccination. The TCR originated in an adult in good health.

The CDR3 protein is CASSLDRSRGYEQYF. The CDR3 region has the DNA TGTGCCAGCAGCCTGGACAGGTCGCGTGGTTACGAGCAGTACTTC. The chain joins TRBV3-1 (or the pseudogene TRBV3-2) to TRBJ2-7; TRBD1 matches 7 bases. The junction had 10 bases not matched to a gene; V was cut back by 4 bases and J by 4 bases. The CDR3 contains 15 residues. CDR1 is LGHDT and CDR2 is YNNKEL in the germline V gene (reference sequence).